This entry is about one TCR beta chain. There are 14 residues in the CDR3. V shed 4 bases, J shed 4 bases, and the junction held 3 bases outside the gene matches. CDR1 and CDR2 (germline): LGHDT, YNNKEL (reference sequence). The data were taken from a study of blood T cell repertoires in COVID-19. Sequenced by immunoSEQ multiplex PCR; TCRdb stores in-frame clones only, minus some. The sample records about 150,000 clones, 75% to 90% being singletons. The genes are TRBV3-1 (or the pseudogene TRBV3-2) and TRBJ2-5, with TRBD1 identical over 10 bases. This receptor was taken from a man between 50 and 59 years old who had recovered from COVID-19. The sequenced material came from peripheral blood. In DNA, the CDR3 is TGTGCCAGCAGCCGGACAGGGGGTAGAGAGACCCAGTACTTC. This encodes CASSRTGGRETQYF.